These T cell receptor beta chains were read from a single sample in a study of OX40 agonist ivuxolimab in advanced cancers. TCRdb's table, derived via immunoSEQ multiplex PCR, lists solely in-frame clones and lacks some. The repertoire holds 27,000 or so clones, with about 86% as singletons. Material: CD4+ or CD8+ T cells sorted from blood, obtained in a trial of the OX40 agonist ivuxolimab. Receptors were obtained from an adult with an advanced solid tumor such as melanoma, head and neck, liver or kidney cancer. The CDR3 runs from the conserved cysteine through the conserved F or W. A D gene is named only where the DNA matches it firmly. Rows may omit the clone size; those that give it use once, few, many or a size class.

clone_size	d_call	v_call	j_call	cdr3_aa	cdr3_nt
NA	NA	TRBV5-6	TRBJ2-7	CASSIQVYEQYF	TGTGCCAGCAGCATACAGGTTTACGAGCAGTACTTC
NA	NA	TRBV28	TRBJ2-7	CASTFGHEQYF	TGTGCCAGCACCTTTGGCCACGAGCAGTACTTC
NA	TRBD2	TRBV9	TRBJ2-1	CASSVDGTRYNEQFF	TGTGCCAGCAGCGTAGACGGGACTAGATACAATGAGCAGTTCTTC
NA	TRBD1	TRBV13	TRBJ1-6	CASSSTGAQTSPLHF	TGTGCCAGCAGCTCGACAGGGGCGCAAACTTCACCCCTCCACTTT
NA	NA	TRBV7-9	TRBJ2-2	CASSLALSGELFF	TGTGCCAGCAGCTTAGCGTTATCCGGGGAGCTGTTTTTT
few	NA	TRBV4-1	TRBJ1-2	CASSQPTVNYGYTF	TGCGCCAGCAGCCAACCGACAGTTAACTATGGCTACACCTTC
NA	NA	TRBV4-2	TRBJ2-7	CASSQGGASYEQYF	TGTGCCAGCAGTCAAGGGGGAGCCTCCTACGAGCAGTACTTC
few	NA	TRBV2	TRBJ2-7	CASSEVTGFDEQYF	TGTGCCAGCAGTGAAGTGACGGGTTTCGACGAGCAGTACTTC
few	NA	TRBV6-1	TRBJ2-7	CASSATGYEQYF	TGTGCCAGCAGCGCCACAGGGTACGAGCAGTACTTC
once	TRBD2	TRBV4-1	TRBJ2-7	CASSQELAGGPDQYEQYF	TGCGCCAGCAGCCAAGAACTAGCGGGAGGGCCTGACCAATACGAGCAGTACTTC
NA	NA	TRBV28	TRBJ2-3	CASSTYTVSTDTQYF	TGTGCCAGCAGTACATACACAGTTAGCACAGATACGCAGTATTTT
NA	NA	TRBV19	TRBJ2-7	CASSIVSSSGEQYF	TGTGCCAGTAGTATCGTATCAAGTTCGGGCGAGCAGTACTTC
NA	TRBD2	TRBV5-4	TRBJ2-1	CASSLKTSGDGNEQFF	TGTGCCAGCAGCTTAAAGACTAGCGGGGATGGCAATGAGCAGTTCTTC
NA	TRBD2	TRBV4-2	TRBJ2-1	CASSQEGLAEPSYNEQFF	TGTGCCAGCAGCCAAGAGGGACTAGCGGAACCCTCCTACAATGAGCAGTTCTTC
NA	TRBD2	TRBV11-2	TRBJ2-3	CASSLEGLAGAADTQYF	TGTGCCAGCAGCTTAGAGGGACTAGCGGGAGCGGCAGATACGCAGTATTTT